This T cell receptor (beta chain) came from a study of T cell responses to AZD1222 COVID-19 vaccine. The protocol was immunoSEQ multiplex PCR, while the TCRdb copy is restricted to in-frame clones and leaves out a portion. The sample includes approximately 120,000 clones, more than 80% of them seen just once. Germline V CDR1 and CDR2: KGHSH, LQKENI. Trimming took 2 bases from V and 7 from J, leaving 11 bases between them. This CDR3 has 14 residues. The sequencing used peripheral blood, collected on day 0 of AZD1222 vaccination. This TCR came from an adult in good health. This sequence joins TRBV18 and TRBJ2-2; D perhaps matches TRBD1 (5 bases). The CDR3 DNA sequence: TGTGCCAGCTCACCATTCAGGGTCGGCGGGGAGCTGTTTTTT. This translates into CASSPFRVGGELFF.